The 29 T cell receptor beta chains in this list originate from one sample, sequenced in a study of sequential checkpoint blockade in melanoma. Treatment indicated: randomized to nivolumab then ipilimumab (arm A) or the reverse (arm B). Method: immunoSEQ multiplex PCR; TCRdb's copy keeps in-frame clones and lacks some. The sample has more than 35,000 clones; 70% to 90% are singletons. The material was CD8+ T cells sorted from blood (inferred from file names), obtained from a patient given nivolumab and ipilimumab in sequence. The receptors originated from a human donor with melanoma.

J is TRBJ2-1 and V is TRBV9; 11 bases fit TRBD1. Germline V lookup: CDR1 SGDLS, CDR2 YYNGEE. The CDR3 extends over 15 amino acids. The V gene end was trimmed by 4 bases and the J gene end by 4 bases; junction bases not matched to a gene: 4. CDR3 residues: CASSPGQGAYNEQFF. CDR3 in DNA: TGTGCCAGCAGCCCAGGACAGGGGGCGTACAATGAGCAGTTCTTC.

This clone was recorded only once. V and J are TRBV5-6 and TRBJ2-2, with D perhaps matching TRBD1 (6 bases). CDR3 length equals 14 residues. Per the germline V gene, CDR1 is SGHDT and CDR2 is YYEEEE. V dropped 0 bases and J dropped 7 bases, with 10 bases sitting between them. The CDR3 here is CASSLVGANGELFF. The CDR3 DNA reads as TGTGCCAGCAGCTTGGTGGGGGCTAACGGGGAGCTGTTTTTT.

CDR3 protein: CASSRLAEYNEQFF. The CDR3 nucleotides read TGTGCCAGTAGTAGACTAGCGGAGTACAATGAGCAGTTCTTC. The chain joins TRBV19 to TRBJ2-1; 9 bases are shared with TRBD2. The CDR3 consists of 14 residues. Germline lookup yields CDR1 LNHDA and CDR2 SQIVND (reference sequence). V gave up 4 bases and J gave up 4 bases; unmatched junction bases: 2.

The table lists this clone with a few counts. The chain joins TRBV6-4 to TRBJ1-6; no firm D call. The CDR3 consists of 13 residues. Trimming removed 3 bases at V and 5 bases at J, with 5 bases between. From germline, CDR1 is MRHNA and CDR2 SNTAGT. The CDR3 spells CASSEENNSPLHF. In nucleotides, the CDR3 is TGTGCCAGCAGTGAGGAGAATAATTCACCCCTCCACTTT.

This chain uses TRBV10-3 with TRBJ2-1, with 8 bases fitting TRBD1. The CDR3 totals 14 residues. Germline loops: CDR1 ENHRY, CDR2 SYGVKD. V dropped 5 bases and J dropped 6; count of bases not matched to a gene: 6. The CDR3 is CAISTPGTGNEQFF. The CDR3 region has the DNA TGTGCCATCAGTACTCCCGGGACAGGCAATGAGCAGTTCTTC.

The V gene is TRBV27, the J gene TRBJ2-7, with D hard to call. Germline-derived CDR1 and CDR2 are MNHEY and SMNVEV (reference sequence). The length of the CDR3 is 13 residues. Trimming stripped 7 bases from V and 1 base from J, with 11 bases between. As DNA, the CDR3 is TGTGCCAGCACCCCAATCGGTTCCTACGAGCAGTACTTC. The encoded protein is CASTPIGSYEQYF.

The chain uses TRBV5-6 and TRBJ2-7; D possibly corresponds to TRBD2 (6 bases). This CDR3 spans 14 amino acids. The V gene's germline CDR1 is SGHDT and CDR2 YYEEEE. Trimming removed 1 base at V and 4 bases at J, with 12 bases between. The CDR3 DNA reads TGTGCCAGCAGCTTGCGCGGGGTGGAATACGAGCAGTACTTC. Protein: CASSLRGVEYEQYF.

The J gene is TRBJ2-2, the V gene TRBV27; D may be TRBD1 (5 bases). Germline V gene sequence: CDR1 MNHEY, CDR2 SMNVEV (reference sequence). This CDR3 has 15 residues. Trimming took 4 bases from V and 2 from J, leaving 11 bases between them. Written as DNA, the CDR3 is TGTGCCAGCAGTTACTTCCAGGGAAACACCGGGGAGCTGTTTTTT. This codes for CASSYFQGNTGELFF.

The chain has TRBV5-1 and TRBJ1-2; D gene ambiguous. The CDR3 totals 12 residues. V was shortened by 4 bases and J by 8 bases, with 12 bases between the two germline ends. The germline V gene encodes CDR1 SGHRS and CDR2 YFSETQ. CDR3 protein: CASSPEVPGYTF. The CDR3 DNA reads TGCGCCAGCAGCCCTGAGGTGCCGGGCTACACCTTC.

This chain joins TRBV27 and TRBJ1-1; 9 bases align to TRBD1. Germline assignment: CDR1 MNHEY and CDR2 SMNVEV (reference sequence). J gave up 3 bases and V 4 bases, and 3 bases lay outside the gene matches. CDR3 size: 14 residues. CDR3 sequence reads: CASSSQGAYTEAFF. The CDR3 bases are TGTGCCAGCAGTTCACAGGGGGCGTACACTGAAGCTTTCTTT.

The CDR3 sequence: CASSSISWGGRNEKLFF. The CDR3 coding sequence is TGTGCCAGCAGTTCGATCTCCTGGGGGGGCCGTAATGAAAAACTGTTTTTT. J is TRBJ1-4 and V is TRBV27, with D perhaps matching TRBD1 (6 bases). V lost 4 bases and J lost 4, with 19 bases in between. The germline V gene has CDR1 MNHEY and CDR2 SMNVEV (reference sequence). The CDR3 loop spans 17 amino acids.

V gene TRBV23-1 combines with J gene TRBJ1-1, with D possibly being TRBD1 (5 bases). TRBV23-1 carries the ORF label, with uncertain function. CDR3 length equals 17 residues. With 1 base removed from V and 1 base from J, the gap between germline ends came to 16 bases. Here the CDR3 reads CASSQLSRTSKNTEAFF. The CDR3 nucleotides are TGCGCCAGCAGTCAATTATCCCGGACAAGCAAGAACACTGAAGCTTTCTTT.

The gene calls are TRBV15 and TRBJ2-7; 8 nucleotides match TRBD1. The V segment lost 5 bases and the J segment 5 bases; nucleotides outside the gene matches: 2. Germline CDR1 LNHNV, CDR2 YYDKDF (reference sequence). The CDR3 totals 12 residues. The CDR3 reads CATSSTGDEQYV. In DNA, the CDR3 is TGTGCCACCAGCTCGACAGGGGACGAGCAGTACGTC.

V usage is TRBV4-3 and J usage is TRBJ2-1; D might be TRBD2 (5 bases). From germline, CDR1 is LGHNA and CDR2 YSLEER. The CDR3 spans 15 residues. The V end was cut by 1 base, the J end by 0 bases, with 7 bases between. The CDR3: CASSQVRGSYNEQFF. The CDR3 region has the DNA TGCGCCAGCAGCCAAGTCCGGGGCTCCTACAATGAGCAGTTCTTC.

The rearrangement joins TRBV15 to TRBJ1-2; tentatively, D is TRBD1 (6 bases). The V end lost 7 bases, the J end lost 6 bases, and 18 bases lay between the germline ends. CDR1 LNHNV and CDR2 YYDKDF come from the germline V gene (reference sequence). The CDR3 totals 14 residues. The CDR3 spells CATTLDQGSDGYTF. The DNA of the CDR3 is TGTGCCACCACCCTAGACCAGGGGTCTGATGGCTACACCTTC.

J is TRBJ2-7 and V is TRBV29-1; maybe TRBD2 (5 bases). The germline V and J ends were trimmed by 7 bases and 1 base, with 11 bases remaining between them. The CDR3 has 12 amino acids. Per germline, CDR1 SQVTM and CDR2 ANQGSEA. The CDR3 sequence is CSATEGSYEQYF. DNA of the CDR3: TGCAGCGCCACTGAGGGATCCTACGAGCAGTACTTC.

The CDR3 loop reads CSVLAAGELFF. The CDR3 DNA reads TGCAGCGTTCTAGCCGCCGGGGAGCTGTTTTTT. The rearrangement links TRBV29-1 to TRBJ2-2, with D possibly matching TRBD2 (5 bases). Trimming took 5 bases from V and 6 from J, leaving 7 bases between them. Germline values: CDR1 SQVTM, CDR2 ANQGSEA. The CDR3 totals 11 residues.

The chain uses TRBV15 and TRBJ1-2, with 8 bases matching TRBD1. The germline V gene has CDR1 LNHNV and CDR2 YYDKDF (reference sequence). The junction had 4 bases not matched to a gene; V was cut back by 3 bases and J by 4 bases. This CDR3 has 14 residues. This CDR3 reads CATSRAGTGYGYTF. Written as DNA, the CDR3 is TGTGCCACCAGCAGGGCCGGGACAGGCTATGGCTACACCTTC.

The rearrangement joins TRBV19 to TRBJ2-1, with TRBD1 as a possible D gene (6 bases). Trimming took off 11 bases at V and 4 bases at J, with 15 bases between the two ends. The CDR3 contains 13 residues. Germline V gives CDR1 LNHDA, CDR2 SQIVND (reference sequence). CDR3 bases: TGTGCCCTAGGATGGGGGCCTTACAATGAGCAGTTCTTC. Translation gives CALGWGPYNEQFF.

This clone was detected once. The rearrangement joins TRBV6-5 to TRBJ1-5; D remains unclear. The CDR3 spans 13 residues. Per germline, CDR1 MNHEY and CDR2 SVGAGI. The V and J ends lost 5 bases and 4 bases respectively, with 9 bases between them. The CDR3, as DNA: TGTGCCAGCAGTGACACTGATAATCAGCCCCAGCATTTT. Translation: CASSDTDNQPQHF.

CDR3 sequence reads: CASSLVLAVNTQYF. The CDR3 coding sequence is TGTGCCAGCAGCTTAGTGTTGGCCGTTAATACGCAGTATTTT. The V call is TRBV13, the J call TRBJ2-3; no reliable D call. The CDR3 contains 14 residues. V lost 1 base to trimming and J lost 7 bases, with 12 bases between them. Germline CDR1 is PRHDT and CDR2 is FYEKMQ (reference sequence).

The V call is TRBV4-1, the J call TRBJ2-1; TRBD2 matches at 11 bases. V shed 2 bases and J 5 bases; nucleotides not matched to a gene: 5. Germline CDR1 reads MGHRA; CDR2 reads YSYEKL. CDR3 length: 16 residues. The CDR3 spells CASSQRSSGRDNEQFF. In DNA form, the CDR3 reads TGCGCCAGCAGCCAACGCAGTAGCGGGAGGGACAATGAGCAGTTCTTC.

The V gene is TRBV18, the J gene TRBJ2-5; TRBD2 matches 9 bases. V dropped 3 bases and J dropped 4; count of bases not matched to a gene: 9. The length of the CDR3 is 16 residues. CDR1 KGHSH and CDR2 LQKENI come from the germline V gene. The CDR3 bases are TGTGCCAGCTCACCTCAATGGCGGGAGGGCCGAGAGACCCAGTACTTC. As protein: CASSPQWREGRETQYF. The complete variable domain, with remaining parts taken from reference TRBV18 and TRBJ2-5, reads NAGVMQNPRHLVRRRGQEARLRCSPMKGHSHVYWYRQLPEEGLKFMVYLQKENIIDESGMPKERFSAEFPKEGPSILRIQQVVRGDSAAYFCASSPQWREGRETQYFGPGTRLLVL.

CDR3 loop: CASSAYRLSYEQYF. The CDR3 nucleotides are TGTGCCAGCAGTGCCTACAGGCTATCCTACGAGCAGTACTTC. The chain is built from TRBV6-1 and TRBJ2-7; D is possibly TRBD1 (5 bases). Germline CDR1 reads MNHNS; CDR2 reads SASEGT. This CDR3 is 14 amino acids long. Trimming stripped 4 bases from V and 1 base from J, with 11 bases between.

This rearrangement joins TRBV9 to TRBJ1-2; the D gene is possibly TRBD1 (5 bases). Germline loops: CDR1 SGDLS, CDR2 YYNGEE. The V end lost 0 bases, the J end lost 3 bases, and 6 bases lay between the germline ends. The CDR3 has 13 amino acids. The CDR3, as DNA: TGTGCCAGCAGCGTAGGGGGGGACTATGGCTACACCTTC. Translation: CASSVGGDYGYTF. Supplemented by reference TRBV9 and TRBJ1-2, the full variable domain reads DSGVTQTPKHLITATGQRVTLRCSPRSGDLSVYWYQQSLDQGLQFLIQYYNGEERAKGNILERFSAQQFPDLHSELNLSSLELGDSALYFCASSVGGDYGYTFGSGTRLTVV.

The rearrangement links TRBV13 to TRBJ2-4, with 8 bases aligning to TRBD1. The V and J ends lost 5 bases and 6 bases, in that order; junction bases with no gene match: 6. In germline, CDR1 is PRHDT, CDR2 FYEKMQ (reference sequence). This CDR3 is built from 14 residues. The CDR3 loop reads CASSRRQGINIQYF. The CDR3 DNA reads as TGTGCCAGCAGCCGTAGACAGGGGATAAACATTCAGTACTTC.

The chain is built from TRBV5-1 and TRBJ2-3; D might be TRBD2 (6 bases). CDR1 and CDR2 from the germline V gene are SGHRS and YFSETQ. The V and J ends lost 4 bases and 4 bases respectively, with 16 bases between them. This CDR3 is 15 amino acids long. This CDR3 reads CASSPGLVKADTQYF. CDR3 DNA sequence: TGCGCCAGCAGCCCGGGACTCGTTAAGGCAGATACGCAGTATTTT. Full variable domain (remainder filled in from reference TRBV5-1 and TRBJ2-3): KAGVTQTPRYLIKTRGQQVTLSCSPISGHRSVSWYQQTPGQGLQFLFEYFSETQRNKGNFPGRFSGRQFSNSRSEMNVSTLELGDSALYLCASSPGLVKADTQYFGPGTRLTVL.

The chain's CDR3 is CSVIRTSSYEQYF. CDR3 nucleotides: TGCAGCGTCATCCGGACTTCCTCCTACGAGCAGTACTTC. The rearrangement joins TRBV29-1 to TRBJ2-5; maybe TRBD2 (5 bases). The DNA end lines up better with TRBJ2-7; the J call may be wrong. The CDR3 runs 13 residues. Germline CDR1 SQVTM, CDR2 ANQGSEA.

V usage is TRBV6-5 and J usage is TRBJ2-7, with D perhaps TRBD1 (5 bases). The CDR3 runs 14 residues. Trimming took 6 bases from V and 0 from J, leaving 12 bases between them. The V gene's germline CDR1 is MNHEY and CDR2 SVGAGI. The CDR3 DNA reads TGTGCCAGCAGCTGGGGCTTCGGCTCCTACGAGCAGTACTTC. Encoded protein: CASSWGFGSYEQYF.